The text below deals with one T cell receptor beta chain. Its binding antigen is unknown. It has no much larger one-base neighbor in the sample; base qualities were not kept. The donors were healthy, HIV-negative adults with no recently reported acute infections or vaccinations. Every donor was a Caucasian adult residing in Nashville, Tennessee, USA. Magnetic negative selection was used to enrich CD4+ T cells, after which naive cells were positively selected on CD45RA and the negative fraction became the memory subset. After blood collection by leukapheresis, PBMCs were isolated using Ficoll-Histopaque density gradient centrifugation and then cryopreserved in the vapor phase of liquid nitrogen. Analytical flow cytometry was used to check the purity and quantity of each magnetically sorted T cell population. From each sorted fraction, genomic DNA was isolated and quantified by UV absorbance on a Nanodrop 2000c.

The sample is drawn from a study of shared clonotypes between healthy human individuals (dated by TCRdb to about 2020). Background for the entire study: A few men and a couple of women, aged 18 to 49 years, made up the cohort. For each donor, CD4 naive and CD4 memory were each run on three plates, CD8 naive on two plates, and CD8 memory on one plate. The study deeply sequenced blood TCR repertoires of about 5 healthy adults to estimate repertoire size and the extent of clonotype sharing between individuals. To increase sequencing depth and limit assay-specific biases, different laboratories used diverse techniques to prepare libraries and sequence TCR repertoires. Leukapheresis yielded between about 0.8 and 8.9 billion PBMCs per donor. Overall study results and their limits: Pairwise subsampling led to the expectation that sequencing depth would affect the degree of clonotype sharing among donors. Around 5.4% of naive CD4, around 3.5% of naive CD8, approximately 2% of memory CD4, and 0.4% of memory CD8 clonotypes were shared across a few donors. Only blood was sampled, and tissue TCR repertoires likely differ from those in blood. Even with the large sequencing depth, rarefaction of the sorted-subset datasets indicated that sequencing was incomplete. Clonotypes shared by all four sorted-subset donors showed higher generation probabilities than non-shared clonotypes. Larger estimated clonotype richness was generally found for naive subsets than for memory subsets. The small number of donors limited the genetic and exposure-history diversity represented.

Using the deep immunoSEQ assay, TCR CDR3 regions were amplified from genomic DNA by multiplex PCR. For each cell subset, the extracted genomic DNA was distributed evenly across all wells of several immunoSEQ 96-well plates, and each plate served as one replicate. For sorted subsets, each replicate PCR was loaded with roughly 200 ng genomic DNA, equivalent to 30,000 or so T cell genomes. Purified libraries were measured with a Qubit 3.0 fluorometer, size-checked on a Bioanalyzer 2100, and measured again with the KAPA Library Quantification kit. Every immunoSEQ 96-well plate was sequenced on a separate single-read 150-cycle Illumina NextSeq 550 flow cell. The authors' analysis ran thus. The immunoSEQ output contained only junctional sequences without quality scores, so filtering could not match that applied to full-length reads. To assign V/J genes and CDR3, sequences were annotated against IMGT germline references using PyIR, a Python wrapper for IgBLAST v1.9. Reads were filtered out if the reads had weak V/J assignments (E-value above 1e-6), no CDR3, stop codons, out-of-frame junctions, or ambiguous translated residues. V3J clonotypes were defined as sequences sharing an identical inferred V gene, J gene, and CDR3 amino acid sequence. To compute the percentage overlap between repertoires, the number of shared unique clonotypes was divided by the size of the smaller repertoire. Three approaches were used to assess repertoire richness: RTK rarefaction, the Chao1 estimator, and Recon v2.1 estimates of unobserved clonotypes. For all TCRbeta clonotypes obtained by the gDNA method from a few donors, generation probabilities were computed with OLGA. Imported from immuneACCESS, the table was reduced by TCRdb to in-frame sequences with V and J called. These copies leave out some clones; in studies compared against another copy, an unresolved V gene accounts for under half, and the cause of the remainder is not known. V, J and clone size reflect that table, while D and trimming were determined from the DNA. A total of millions of clones appear in this sample, approximately 93% of them only once. The ten largest account for 0.35% to 0.5% of the sample.

This receptor was obtained from a man aged 18-30 years in good health. Some clones in this sample may be carry-over from other donors' samples. Sequenced material: naive CD4+ T cells from PBMCs. The cell subset or site label, read with the paper, signifies: CD45RA+ positively selected.

The CDR3 protein is CASSFLQPGLAGAWEQFF. The nucleotides read TGTGCCAGCTCATTTCTACAACCGGGACTAGCGGGAGCATGGGAGCAGTTCTTC. The receptor chain draws on TRBV18 and TRBJ2-1, and TRBD2 aligns with 14 junction nucleotides. Compared with germline, V lacks 5 bases and J lacks 10 bases; bases without a gene match: 16. CDR1 and CDR2 are read off the germline V gene as KGHSH and LQKENI. Taken from cysteine to phenylalanine, the CDR3 has 18 residues. Left in the record is the CDR3 DNA by itself, 54 bases read in frame from the first base.